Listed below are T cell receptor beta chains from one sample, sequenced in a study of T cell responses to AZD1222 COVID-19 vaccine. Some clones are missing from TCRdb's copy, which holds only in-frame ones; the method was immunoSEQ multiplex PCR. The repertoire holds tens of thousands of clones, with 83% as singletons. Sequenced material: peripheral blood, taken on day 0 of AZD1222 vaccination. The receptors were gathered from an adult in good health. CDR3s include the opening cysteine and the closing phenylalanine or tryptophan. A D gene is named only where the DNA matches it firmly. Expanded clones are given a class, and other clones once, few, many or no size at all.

DNA: TGCAGTGCTCCTGATCCTGGAGCTTTCTTT; CDR3: CSAPDPGAFF; D: NA; size: NA; length: 10; J: TRBJ1-1; V: TRBV20-1
DNA: TGTGCCAGCAGCTTAGAGGGTTCGGCGGGGGCCGCCTACGAGCAGTACTTC; CDR3: CASSLEGSAGAAYEQYF; D: NA; size: NA; length: 17; J: TRBJ2-7; V: TRBV7-9
DNA: TGTGCCAGCAGCCCCCGGGACGCCTACGAGCAGTACTTC; CDR3: CASSPRDAYEQYF; D: NA; size: NA; length: 13; J: TRBJ2-7; V: TRBV9
DNA: TGCGCCAGCAGCCAAGGTCAGGGATTCCCCTACGAGCAGTACTTC; CDR3: CASSQGQGFPYEQYF; D: NA; size: NA; length: 15; J: TRBJ2-7; V: TRBV4-1
DNA: TGTGCCAGCAGTTTACCAGGGGGTTATGGCTACACCTTC; CDR3: CASSLPGGYGYTF; D: TRBD1; size: NA; length: 13; J: TRBJ1-2; V: TRBV12-3/TRBV12-4
DNA: TGTGCCAGCATCAAAGGGGGGAATAGTGAAAAACTGTTTTTT; CDR3: CASIKGGNSEKLFF; D: NA; size: once; length: 14; J: TRBJ1-4; V: TRBV28
DNA: TGTGCCAGCAGCCCTTTTCTCCCGGGGACAGATACGCAGTATTTT; CDR3: CASSPFLPGTDTQYF; D: NA; size: medium-sized; length: 15; J: TRBJ2-3; V: TRBV14
DNA: TGTGCCAGCAGTTACGACGGACAGGGTAGAGTATACACTGAAGCTTTCTTT; CDR3: CASSYDGQGRVYTEAFF; D: TRBD1; size: few; length: 17; J: TRBJ1-1; V: TRBV6-2/TRBV6-3
DNA: TGTGCCAGCAGCTTAGAACTATCGAACACTGAAGCTTTCTTT; CDR3: CASSLELSNTEAFF; D: NA; size: NA; length: 14; J: TRBJ1-1; V: TRBV5-4
DNA: TGTGCCACCAGTGATCCCCGGACGGGGGAGACCCAGTACTTC; CDR3: CATSDPRTGETQYF; D: NA; size: NA; length: 14; J: TRBJ2-5; V: TRBV24-1
DNA: TGTGCCAGCAGTTACGTCGGCGCCTACGAGCAGTACTTC; CDR3: CASSYVGAYEQYF; D: NA; size: NA; length: 13; J: TRBJ2-7; V: TRBV6-5